The clone carrying this T cell receptor (beta chain) was seen repeatedly, ten times or more. The genomic DNA TCR beta CDR3 region underwent two rounds of multiplex PCR. The authors ran first-round PCR with primers specific to each TRBV and TRBJ gene. One entry per CDR3 protein, called by TCRdb with MiXCR from the multiplex PCR reads. The sample has tens of thousands of distinct CDR3 sequences, around 48% seen once. The CDR3 spans 14 residues. Germline values: CDR1 SGHRS, CDR2 YFSETQ. After removal of 4 bases from V and 3 bases from J, the junction contained 5 bases not matched to a gene. This record comes from a study of prognosis after radiotherapy for stage I lung cancer.

The V call is TRBV5-1, the J call TRBJ2-5; 8 bases map to TRBD1. The receptor comes from a donor over 45 with non-small cell lung cancer. The source was PBMCs, collected before or after stereotactic body radiation therapy (not recorded which). The CDR3 region has the DNA TGCGCCAGCAGCATCCAGACAGGGGAAGAGACCCAGTACTTC. Translation: CASSIQTGEETQYF.